This paragraph reports one T cell receptor beta chain. The source of the sample is a study of blood T cell repertoires in COVID-19. Across the study: Some COVID-19 samples were acute and others convalescent; all came from the United States, Italy and Spain. Sources were T cells, B-cell-depleted T cells, or PBMCs; the material itself was cDNA or gDNA.

Source study methods: Amplification with reference gene primers provided the estimates of nucleated cell counts. Measured with immunoSEQ multiplex PCR; TCRdb has only the in-frame clones, and not every one. D and trimming were read from the DNA, whereas the V and J calls and clone size are those reported in that table. The sample consists of approximately 170,000 clones, 88% of them appearing once. Specimen: peripheral blood. The receptor was isolated from a man younger than 45 with acute or convalescent COVID-19.

The CDR3 DNA sequence: TGTGCCAGCAGCTTAGATGGAGACTTAAACACTGAAGCTTTCTTT. This codes for CASSLDGDLNTEAFF. The V and J genes are TRBV7-9 and TRBJ1-1; D unclear. Per the germline V gene, CDR1 is SEHNR and CDR2 is FQNEAQ (reference sequence). The V gene lost 1 base and the J gene lost 2 bases, with 11 bases spanning the gap. CDR3 size: 15 residues. The full variable domain, with the rest looked up from reference TRBV7-9 and TRBJ1-1, is DTGVSQNPRHKITKRGQNVTFRCDPISEHNRLYWYRQTLGQGPEFLTYFQNEAQLEKSRLLSDRFSAERPKGSFSTLEIQRTEQGDSAMYLCASSLDGDLNTEAFFGQGTRLTVV.